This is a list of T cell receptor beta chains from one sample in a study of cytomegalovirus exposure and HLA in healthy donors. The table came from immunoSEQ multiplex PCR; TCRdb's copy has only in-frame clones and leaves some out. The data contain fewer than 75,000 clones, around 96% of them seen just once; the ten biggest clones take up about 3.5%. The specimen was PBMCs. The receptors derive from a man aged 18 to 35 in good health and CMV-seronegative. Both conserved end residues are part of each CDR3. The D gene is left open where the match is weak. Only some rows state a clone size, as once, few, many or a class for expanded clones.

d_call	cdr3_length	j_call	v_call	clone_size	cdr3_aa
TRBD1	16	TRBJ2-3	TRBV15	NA	CATSTGQGHGTDTQYF
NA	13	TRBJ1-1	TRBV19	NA	CASSSGQNTEAFF
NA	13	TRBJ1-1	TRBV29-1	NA	CSVLRVYDTEAFF
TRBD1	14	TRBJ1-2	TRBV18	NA	CASSRQGANYGYTF
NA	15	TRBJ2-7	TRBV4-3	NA	CASSQDSNSIYEQYF
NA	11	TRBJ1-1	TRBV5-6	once	CASSSQGAAFF
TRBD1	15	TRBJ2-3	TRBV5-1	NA	CASSGQGGVTDTQYF
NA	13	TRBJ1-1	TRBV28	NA	CASNRDILGKAFF
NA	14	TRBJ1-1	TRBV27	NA	CASSLAVTNTEAFF
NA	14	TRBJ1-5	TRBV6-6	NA	CASRELEGAQPQHF
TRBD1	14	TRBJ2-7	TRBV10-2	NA	CASTPADRTYEQYF
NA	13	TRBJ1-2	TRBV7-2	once	CASSPDRKYGYTF
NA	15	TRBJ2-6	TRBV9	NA	CASSADSPGANVLTF
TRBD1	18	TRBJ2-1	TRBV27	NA	CASSPPRTGTGWTNEQFF
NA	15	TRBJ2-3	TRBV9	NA	CASSVDVQGTDTQYF
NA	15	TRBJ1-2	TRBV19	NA	CASSRSQVQNYGYTF
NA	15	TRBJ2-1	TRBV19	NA	CASSPSRGSYNEQFF
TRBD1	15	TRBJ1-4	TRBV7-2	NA	CASSLDRGLNEKLFF
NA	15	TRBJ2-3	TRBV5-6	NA	CASSRGGGNADTQYF
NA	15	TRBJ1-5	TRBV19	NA	CASSMKSGAWQPQHF
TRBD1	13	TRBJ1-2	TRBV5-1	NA	CASSLGGGNGYTF
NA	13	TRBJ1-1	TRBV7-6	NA	CASSLQGVTEAFF
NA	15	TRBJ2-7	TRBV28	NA	CASRPRTESFYEQYF
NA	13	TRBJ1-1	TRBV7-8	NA	CASSPRGNTEAFF
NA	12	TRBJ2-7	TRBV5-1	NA	CASSKTGYEQYF
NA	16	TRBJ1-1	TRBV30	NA	CAWRGGSVGMNTEAFF
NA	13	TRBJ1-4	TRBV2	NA	CAILRGLKEKLFF
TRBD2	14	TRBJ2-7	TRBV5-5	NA	CASSRELAGVEQYF
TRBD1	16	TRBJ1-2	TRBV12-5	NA	CASGQSSQGVLRGYTF
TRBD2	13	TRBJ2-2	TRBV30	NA	CACYSSGGRELFF
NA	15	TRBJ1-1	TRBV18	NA	CASSPVERRNTEAFF
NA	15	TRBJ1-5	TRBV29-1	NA	CSVAPGGSGNQPQHF
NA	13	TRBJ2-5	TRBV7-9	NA	CASSLNGVSAQYF
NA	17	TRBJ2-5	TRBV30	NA	CAWSVPEMNRDQETQYF
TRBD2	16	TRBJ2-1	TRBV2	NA	CASSEAGAGGRGEQFF
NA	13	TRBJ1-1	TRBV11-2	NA	CASSSSGGTEAFF
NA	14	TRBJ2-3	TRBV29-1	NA	CSVLTGSSTDTQYF
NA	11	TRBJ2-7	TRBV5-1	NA	CASSSGYEQYF
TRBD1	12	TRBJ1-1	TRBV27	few	CASSLTGAEAFF
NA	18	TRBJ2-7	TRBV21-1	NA	CASSFGKASGTFSYEQYF
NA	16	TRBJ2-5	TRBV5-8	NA	CASSFRVGRGEETQYF
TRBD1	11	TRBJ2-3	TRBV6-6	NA	CASSSGTGRYF
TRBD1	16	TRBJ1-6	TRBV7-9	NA	CASSRTSTGVFSPLHF
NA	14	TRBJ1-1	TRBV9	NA	CASSVGQINTEAFF
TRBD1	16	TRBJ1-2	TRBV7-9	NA	CASSQTTGRESYGYTF
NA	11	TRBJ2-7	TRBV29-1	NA	CSVQLALEQYF
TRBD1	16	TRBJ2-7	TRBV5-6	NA	CASSLSRDRAPYEQYF
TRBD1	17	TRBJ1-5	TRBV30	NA	CAWSVARDSYSNQPQHF
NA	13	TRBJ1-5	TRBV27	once	CGTAVNSNQPQHF
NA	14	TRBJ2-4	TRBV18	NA	CASSPPRQENIQYF
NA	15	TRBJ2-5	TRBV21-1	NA	CASSIPDRYQETQYF
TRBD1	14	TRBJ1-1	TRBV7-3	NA	CASSPWTGATEAFF
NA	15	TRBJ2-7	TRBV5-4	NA	CASSLESGIPYEQYF
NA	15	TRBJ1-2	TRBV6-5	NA	CASRIQGPQSYGYTF
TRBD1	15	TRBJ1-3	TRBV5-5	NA	CASSNRQGTGNTIYF
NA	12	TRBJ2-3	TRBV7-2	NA	CASSSSTDTQYF
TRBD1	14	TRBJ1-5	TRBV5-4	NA	CASSLQGAGQPQHF